What follows are 27 T cell receptor beta chains derived from one specimen sequenced in a study of molecular identifiers for immune sequencing clone quantification. TCRdb re-called the PCR reads with MiXCR, one entry per CDR3 protein. The data contain about 640,000 distinct CDR3 sequences, nearly 20% of them singletons. The specimen was naive CD8+ T cells from blood, with Jurkat cell RNA spiked in. Sample subset: FACS-sorted CD8+CD4-CCR7+CD45RA+ naive T cells. The source is a human donor in good health. Some libraries in this study had Jurkat cell RNA spiked in.

The chain uses TRBV20-1 and TRBJ1-3; no firm D call. Per germline, CDR1 DFQATT and CDR2 SNEGSKA (reference sequence). CDR3 length equals 16 residues. With 0 bases removed from V and 0 bases from J, the gap between germline ends came to 12 bases. CDR3 protein: CSARDLEPYSGNTIYF. As DNA, the CDR3 is TGCAGTGCTAGAGATCTTGAGCCATACTCTGGAAACACCATATATTTT.

This clonotype appeared many times. The chain links TRBV13 to TRBJ2-3; 8 positions agree with TRBD2. The trim removed 3 bases at V and 2 bases at J, leaving 7 bases unmatched. CDR1 and CDR2 from the germline V gene are PRHDT and FYEKMQ (reference sequence). The length of the CDR3 is 16 residues. The CDR3 DNA is TGTGCCAGCAGCTTGGGGCTAGCGGGCACCACAGATACGCAGTATTTT. Encoded protein: CASSLGLAGTTDTQYF.

This clonotype has at least ten counts. The chain joins TRBV6-6 to TRBJ2-3, with TRBD2 as a possible D gene (6 bases). In germline, CDR1 is MNHNY, CDR2 SVGAGI (reference sequence). The CDR3 sequence is 14 residues long. Trimming took off 7 bases at V and 1 base at J, with 12 bases between the two ends. CDR3 in amino acids: CASMSGGGTDTQYF. The CDR3 nucleotides are TGTGCCAGCATGTCTGGCGGGGGCACAGATACGCAGTATTTT.

This clonotype was counted many times. V is TRBV6-1 and J is TRBJ1-5; TRBD1 matches at 9 bases. CDR3 length equals 17 residues. With V trimmed by 1 base and J by 2 bases, 6 bases remained unmatched. Germline CDR1 is MNHNS and CDR2 is SASEGT. CDR3 nucleotide sequence: TGTGCCAGCAGTGAAGAGGGGACAGGGTTTGGCAATCAGCCCCAGCATTTT. It codes for CASSEEGTGFGNQPQHF.

Many counts were recorded for this clonotype. This chain uses TRBV4-1 with TRBJ2-7; the D is unclear. Trimming took off 0 bases at V and 2 bases at J, with 11 bases between the two ends. Germline CDR1 and CDR2: MGHRA and YSYEKL. The CDR3 has 15 residues. CDR3 sequence (DNA): TGCGCCAGCAGCCAAGAGATCCTGGCCCCCTACGAGCAGTACTTC. Amino acids: CASSQEILAPYEQYF.

With respect to this clonotype: A read error is possible here, since a much larger clone lies one base away. The chain uses TRBV29-1 and TRBJ2-7, with D possibly being TRBD1 (6 bases). The CDR3 has 13 amino acids. The V gene's germline CDR1 is SQVTM and CDR2 ANQGSEA. CDR3 coding DNA: TGCAACGCCGGACAGCCTCGGCCGGACGAGCAGTACTTC. Translating gives CNAGQPRPDEQYF.

In this sample, this clonotype turned up many times. J is TRBJ2-7 and V is TRBV27; possible D gene TRBD1, 7 bases. V dropped 3 bases and J dropped 6 bases, with 12 bases sitting between them. CDR3 length: 13 residues. The V gene's germline CDR1 is MNHEY and CDR2 SMNVEV (reference sequence). This CDR3 reads CASSLSGGGEQYF. The CDR3 DNA is TGTGCCAGCAGTTTGTCAGGGGGAGGCGAGCAGTACTTC.

This clonotype was picked up many times. The V gene is TRBV29-1, the J gene TRBJ2-5, with D hard to call. The germline V and J ends were trimmed by 6 bases and 1 base, with 6 bases remaining between them. This CDR3 is built from 11 residues. Germline CDR1 reads SQVTM; CDR2 reads ANQGSEA. The CDR3: CSVHSQETQYF. The CDR3 region has the DNA TGCAGCGTCCACAGCCAAGAGACCCAGTACTTC.

This clonotype has at least ten counts. This chain connects TRBV7-9 to TRBJ1-4, with TRBD1 matching over 9 bases. The germline V gene encodes CDR1 SEHNR and CDR2 FQNEAQ (reference sequence). The CDR3 length is 13 residues. J gave up 7 bases and V 10 bases, and 7 bases lay outside the gene matches. The chain's CDR3 is CATGGTGSEKLFF. Here the CDR3 DNA reads TGTGCCACTGGAGGGACAGGGAGTGAAAAACTGTTTTTT.

Comments on this clonotype: A read error may explain this, as a much larger clone is one base away. V gene TRBV29-1 combines with J gene TRBJ2-7; D is possibly TRBD2 (5 bases). Germline V gene data show CDR1 as SQVTM and CDR2 as ANQGSEA. CDR3 length: 16 amino acids. The CDR3 loop reads CSVEALGKRSTYERYF. CDR3 coding DNA: TGCAGCGTTGAAGCCCTAGGGAAGCGGAGCACCTACGAGCGGTACTTC.

This clonotype was picked up many times. The chain combines TRBV6-5 with TRBJ2-1, with D tentatively TRBD2 (6 bases). Germline assignment: CDR1 MNHEY and CDR2 SVGAGI. This CDR3 contains 15 residues. Between the trimmed V and J ends, which lost 4 bases and 7 bases, there was a span of 17 bases. The chain's CDR3 is CASSLGLGGLNEQFF. CDR3 nucleotide sequence: TGTGCCAGCAGTTTGGGACTGGGAGGTCTGAATGAGCAGTTCTTC.

The chain employs TRBV12-3 or TRBV12-4 and TRBJ1-3, with unresolved D. CDR3 length: 12 amino acids. V was pared by 5 bases and J by 14 bases, with 16 bases between. Written as DNA, the CDR3 is TGTGCCAGCAGTAAGGGCCATCTCCCTTTATATTTT. The encoded protein is CASSKGHLPLYF.

J is TRBJ2-1 and V is TRBV6-5, with 7 bases lining up with TRBD1. The V segment lost 5 bases and the J segment 8 bases; nucleotides outside the gene matches: 21. CDR1 is MNHEY, CDR2 SVGAGI, per germline. The CDR3 is 18 amino acids. The CDR3 bases are TGTGCCAGCAGTCCTCCCCTGATCCTGACAGGGTCTAGCTATGAGCAGTTCTTC. This gives the protein CASSPPLILTGSSYEQFF.

This clonotype was recorded a few times. This chain joins TRBV6-5 and TRBJ2-2; D unresolved. CDR3 length: 13 residues. CDR1 and CDR2 (germline): MNHEY, SVGAGI. Trimming pared 6 bases from V and 3 bases from J, leaving 8 bases between. This CDR3 is CASRPKYTGELFF. The CDR3, as DNA: TGTGCCAGCAGGCCAAAGTACACCGGGGAGCTGTTTTTT.

This clonotype was counted ten times or more. This chain links TRBV12-3 or TRBV12-4 with TRBJ1-1; D remains ambiguous. The length of the CDR3 is 14 residues. Trimming stripped 6 bases from V and 0 bases from J, with 11 bases between. CDR3 coding DNA: TGTGCCAGCAGCCGAAAGGGCTTGAACACTGAAGCTTTCTTT. Encoded protein: CASSRKGLNTEAFF.

About this clonotype: The missing conserved phenylalanine or tryptophan at the end of this CDR3 makes a read error likely. The chain has TRBV28 and TRBJ2-7; 7 bases align to TRBD1. This CDR3 is built from 15 residues. J lost 0 bases, V lost 5 bases, and 7 bases had no gene match. Germline V gives CDR1 MDHEN, CDR2 SYDVKM. CDR3 amino acids: CASSRRQGASYEQYL. The CDR3 DNA sequence: TGTGCCAGCAGTCGCCGACAGGGCGCCTCCTACGAGCAGTACCTC.

The chain is built from TRBV9 and TRBJ2-5; possibly TRBD1 or TRBD2 for D (5 bases each). The CDR3 covers 14 residues. Trimming removed 4 bases from V and 4 bases from J, with 14 bases in between. Germline V gives CDR1 SGDLS, CDR2 YYNGEE. In DNA form, the CDR3 reads TGTGCCAGCAGCACAGAGGGGCTGCGAGAGACCCAGTACTTC. Translated, it gives CASSTEGLRETQYF.

This clonotype has only a few counts. The chain couples TRBV5-4 to TRBJ2-6; D tentatively fits TRBD1 or TRBD2 (6 bases each). V gave up 0 bases and J gave up 2 bases, with 15 bases separating them. CDR1 SGHNT and CDR2 YYREEE come from the germline V gene (reference sequence). The CDR3 has 18 amino acids. The CDR3 coding sequence is TGTGCCAGCAGCTTGGTAGGACAGCGGGTCCCTGGGGCCAACGTCCTGACTTTC. It yields the protein CASSLVGQRVPGANVLTF.

Ten or more counts support this clonotype. J is TRBJ1-5 and V is TRBV12-3 or TRBV12-4; D ambiguous. The CDR3 sequence is 14 residues long. V was pared by 6 bases and J by 6 bases, with 15 bases between. The CDR3 bases are TGTGCCAGCAGCCGGGCGGAGGAAAGTCAGCCCCAGCATTTT. Encoded protein: CASSRAEESQPQHF.

This clonotype was seen repeatedly, ten times or more. V gene TRBV19 combines with J gene TRBJ1-4, with D uncertain. V was shortened by 8 bases and J by 0 bases, with 7 bases between the two germline ends. Germline loops: CDR1 LNHDA, CDR2 SQIVND (reference sequence). The CDR3 extends over 13 amino acids. CDR3 residues: CASSWATNEKLFF. CDR3 in DNA: TGTGCCAGTTCATGGGCAACTAATGAAAAACTGTTTTTT.

The V gene is TRBV23-1, the J gene TRBJ2-7; a weak D match, TRBD1 (5 bases). TRBV23-1 is given ORF status, its function remaining uncertain. The ends were cut back, 8 bases at V and 2 bases at J, with 13 bases in the middle. The CDR3 runs 13 residues. The CDR3 DNA reads TGCGCCAGCTTACCGACAGACACCTACGAGCAGTACTTC. Encoded protein: CASLPTDTYEQYF.

There are many counts of this clonotype. The chain uses TRBV28 and TRBJ2-7; 8 bases map to TRBD2. Germline CDR1 MDHEN, CDR2 SYDVKM. V was clipped by 8 bases and J by 4 bases; unmatched bases: 10. The CDR3 runs 14 residues. CDR3 nucleotides: TGTGCCAGCTGCGCGGGGCTAGCGGGTTACGAGCAGTACTTC. Protein sequence: CASCAGLAGYEQYF.

This clonotype has a count of ten or more. The V gene is TRBV4-3, the J gene TRBJ1-3; the D gene is possibly TRBD1 (5 bases). The V and J ends lost 0 bases and 0 bases respectively, with 9 bases between them. This CDR3 spans 16 amino acids. Per the germline V gene, CDR1 is LGHNA and CDR2 is YSLEER. CDR3 region: CASSQDSGGSGNTIYF. Written as DNA, the CDR3 is TGCGCCAGCAGCCAAGATAGCGGGGGCTCTGGAAACACCATATATTTT.

This clonotype was found many times. The chain joins TRBV15 to TRBJ1-1; D remains ambiguous. The CDR3 sequence is 14 residues long. V shed 5 bases and J shed 0 bases, with 10 bases lying between them. CDR1 is LNHNV, CDR2 YYDKDF, per germline (reference sequence). Here the CDR3 reads CATSPTNMNTEAFF. CDR3 sequence (DNA): TGTGCCACCAGCCCTACAAACATGAACACTGAAGCTTTCTTT. Using reference TRBV15 and TRBJ1-1 for the parts outside the CDR3, the full variable domain is DAMVIQNPRYQVTQFGKPVTLSCSQTLNHNVMYWYQQKSSQAPKLLFHYYDKDFNNEADTPDNFQSRRPNTSFCFLDIRSPGLGDTAMYLCATSPTNMNTEAFFGQGTRLTVV.

This clonotype was counted between two and nine times. The gene calls are TRBV28 and TRBJ2-3; 8 bases map to TRBD2. The germline V gene encodes CDR1 MDHEN and CDR2 SYDVKM. The CDR3 loop spans 18 amino acids. V trimming: 5 bases; J trimming: 2 bases; junction bases outside the gene matches: 15. The DNA for the CDR3 is TGTGCCAGCAGTCCCGCAGGGGCGGGACTAGAGTTCACAGATACGCAGTATTTT. Amino acids: CASSPAGAGLEFTDTQYF. Combining the CDR3 with reference TRBV28 and TRBJ2-3 gives the whole variable domain DVKVTQSSRYLVKRTGEKVFLECVQDMDHENMFWYRQDPGLGLRLIYFSYDVKMKEKGDIPEGYSVSREKKERFSLILESASTNQTSMYLCASSPAGAGLEFTDTQYFGPGTRLTVL.

This clonotype was found many times. The rearrangement links TRBV7-9 to TRBJ2-4; a possible D gene is TRBD2 (5 bases). V dropped 3 bases and J dropped 8 bases, with 14 bases sitting between them. The CDR3 totals 14 residues. Germline V gene data show CDR1 as SEHNR and CDR2 as FQNEAQ (reference sequence). The CDR3: CASSFLRAGDIQYF. DNA of the CDR3: TGTGCCAGCAGCTTTCTGCGGGCGGGTGACATTCAGTACTTC.

Comments on this clonotype: It may be a read error: a sequence one base away is much more abundant. The chain has TRBV4-1 and TRBJ2-7; D possibly corresponds to TRBD1 (5 bases). Germline V gives CDR1 MGHRA, CDR2 YSYEKL. There are 13 residues in the CDR3. The CDR3 loop is CASSQRQSYGQYF. CDR3 bases: TGCGCCAGCAGCCAGAGACAGTCCTACGGGCAGTACTTC.